Below are 14 T cell receptor beta chains sequenced from a single sample in a study of control samples from healthy donors and cancer patients. Libraries were prepared by immunoSEQ multiplex PCR; TCRdb keeps only in-frame clonotypes and omits some of them. The table includes roughly 88,000 clones, over 85% detected once. The sequenced sample consisted of blood. Source of these receptors: a man aged 18 to 30 in good health.

This rearrangement joins TRBV19 to TRBJ2-1, with 8 positions matching TRBD2. The germline V gene has CDR1 LNHDA and CDR2 SQIVND (reference sequence). This CDR3 has 16 residues. J lost 0 bases, V lost 8 bases, and 9 bases had no gene match. In DNA form, the CDR3 reads TGTGCCAGTTCTCTGGGCGCGGGAGGCTCCTACAATGAGCAGTTCTTC. As protein: CASSLGAGGSYNEQFF. The full variable domain, completed using reference TRBV19 and TRBJ2-1, is DGGITQSPKYLFRKEGQNVTLSCEQNLNHDAMYWYRQDPGQGLRLIYYSQIVNDFQKGDIAEGYSVSREKKESFPLTVTSAQKNPTAFYLCASSLGAGGSYNEQFFGPGTRLTVL.

The V gene is TRBV7-2, the J gene TRBJ2-3, with a possible D match to TRBD1 (5 bases). CDR1 SGHTA and CDR2 FQGNSA come from the germline V gene. This CDR3 spans 14 amino acids. V lost 6 bases to trimming and J lost 0 bases, with 10 bases between them. DNA for the CDR3: TGTGCCAGCAGTAAAGACAGAAGCACAGATACGCAGTATTTT. It encodes CASSKDRSTDTQYF.

The chain couples TRBV5-1 to TRBJ2-3, with 7 bases that match TRBD2. Germline CDR1 is SGHRS and CDR2 is YFSETQ. Trimming at V came to 4 bases and at J to 6 bases, leaving 20 bases not matched to a gene. The CDR3 is 18 amino acids. CDR3 sequence: CASSPTKPGLISQDTQYF. The CDR3 DNA follows: TGCGCCAGCAGCCCTACTAAACCGGGACTAATCTCTCAGGATACGCAGTATTTT.

The V and J genes are TRBV5-1 and TRBJ2-7; D is ambiguous. The CDR3 runs to 14 residues. The V gene lost 0 bases and the J gene lost 1 base, with 8 bases spanning the gap. Germline CDR1 is SGHRS and CDR2 is YFSETQ. In DNA form, the CDR3 reads TGCGCCAGCAGCTTGGGAACGGCATCCTACGAGCAGTACTTC. Protein sequence: CASSLGTASYEQYF. Full variable domain (rest looked up from reference TRBV5-1 and TRBJ2-7): KAGVTQTPRYLIKTRGQQVTLSCSPISGHRSVSWYQQTPGQGLQFLFEYFSETQRNKGNFPGRFSGRQFSNSRSEMNVSTLELGDSALYLCASSLGTASYEQYFGPGTRLTVT.

The V call is TRBV7-2, the J call TRBJ2-2; the match to TRBD1 covers 8 bases. In germline, CDR1 is SGHTA, CDR2 FQGNSA. CDR3 length: 15 residues. The trim removed 0 bases at V and 6 bases at J, leaving 3 bases unmatched. CDR3 nucleotides: TGTGCCAGCAGCTTAGCGCCGGACAGGGCCGGGGAGCTGTTTTTT. It encodes CASSLAPDRAGELFF.

This clone was seen once. The chain couples TRBV10-3 to TRBJ2-3, with TRBD1 matching 8 bases. J gave up 5 bases and V 10 bases, and 14 bases lay outside the gene matches. Germline values: CDR1 ENHRY, CDR2 SYGVKD. CDR3 length equals 15 residues. The CDR3 spells CATHHPGQAGDTQYF. The CDR3, as DNA: TGTGCCACCCATCACCCGGGACAGGCGGGAGATACGCAGTATTTT.

This chain connects TRBV6-5 to TRBJ1-1, with D maybe TRBD1 (6 bases). The CDR3 extends over 13 amino acids. Germline values: CDR1 MNHEY, CDR2 SVGAGI. V shed 6 bases and J shed 3 bases, with 11 bases lying between them. The CDR3 coding sequence is TGTGCCAGCAGCGGACAGAGTTACACTGAAGCTTTCTTT. Amino acid sequence: CASSGQSYTEAFF.

This clone was seen a single time. The V and J genes are TRBV30 and TRBJ2-1; 10 nucleotides match TRBD1. Germline loops: CDR1 GTSNPN, CDR2 SVGIG (reference sequence). This CDR3 region has 14 residues. Trimming at V came to 4 bases and at J to 7 bases, leaving 7 bases not matched to a gene. CDR3 coding DNA: TGTGCCTGGAACAGGGGGACAGGGGATAATGAGCAGTTCTTC. Translation: CAWNRGTGDNEQFF. Drawing the rest from reference TRBV30 and TRBJ2-1, the complete variable domain is SQTIHQWPATLVQPVGSPLSLECTVEGTSNPNLYWYRQAAGRGLQLLFYSVGIGQISSEVPQNLSASRPQDRQFILSSKKLLLSDSGFYLCAWNRGTGDNEQFFGPGTRLTVL.

The chain couples TRBV30 to TRBJ1-6; 7 positions match TRBD1. Germline lookup yields CDR1 GTSNPN and CDR2 SVGIG (reference sequence). This CDR3 region has 16 residues. V gave up 3 bases and J gave up 0 bases; unmatched junction bases: 5. CDR3 sequence (DNA): TGTGCCTGGAGGGGGGACAGCAGCTCCTATAATTCACCCCTCCACTTT. Translating it yields CAWRGDSSSYNSPLHF.

The chain is built from TRBV7-8 and TRBJ2-1; D perhaps matches TRBD1 (5 bases). The V end lost 4 bases, the J end lost 7 bases, and 17 bases lay between the germline ends. There are 15 residues in the CDR3. The germline CDR1 and CDR2 sequences are SGHVS and FQNEAQ. CDR3 sequence (DNA): TGTGCCAGCAGCTCTACCAACAAGGGGCTGAATGAGCAGTTCTTC. It encodes CASSSTNKGLNEQFF.

V and J are TRBV18 and TRBJ2-6; D gene uncertain. The ends were cut back, 3 bases at V and 2 bases at J, with 11 bases in the middle. The CDR3 has 16 residues. The germline V gene has CDR1 KGHSH and CDR2 LQKENI. CDR3 loop: CASSPPYGTGANVLTF. As DNA, the CDR3 is TGTGCCAGCTCACCCCCCTACGGAACTGGGGCCAACGTCCTGACTTTC. Combining the CDR3 with reference TRBV18 and TRBJ2-6 gives the whole variable domain NAGVMQNPRHLVRRRGQEARLRCSPMKGHSHVYWYRQLPEEGLKFMVYLQKENIIDESGMPKERFSAEFPKEGPSILRIQQVVRGDSAAYFCASSPPYGTGANVLTFGAGSRLTVL.

The chain links TRBV6-5 to TRBJ2-2; 12 nucleotides match TRBD2. The CDR3 runs 16 residues. With V trimmed by 0 bases and J by 6 bases, 2 bases remained unmatched. The germline CDR1 and CDR2 sequences are MNHEY and SVGAGI. The CDR3 sequence: CASSYSTSGGSGELFF. CDR3 sequence (DNA): TGTGCCAGCAGTTACTCGACTAGCGGGGGTTCCGGGGAGCTGTTTTTT.

The chain is built from TRBV19 and TRBJ1-5; no definite D call. V was clipped by 4 bases and J by 4 bases, with 17 bases between them. Germline V lookup: CDR1 LNHDA, CDR2 SQIVND (reference sequence). The CDR3 is 16 amino acids. The CDR3 sequence is CASSSNLPRGNQPQHF. The CDR3 coding sequence is TGTGCCAGTAGTAGCAACCTCCCTCGGGGAAATCAGCCCCAGCATTTT.

This sequence joins TRBV6-2 or TRBV6-3 and TRBJ1-2, with 9 nucleotides matching TRBD1. Germline CDR1 is MNHEY and CDR2 is SVGEGT. Losses at the gene ends were 6 bases for V and 3 bases for J; bases not matched to a gene: 8. There are 15 residues in the CDR3. The CDR3 protein is CASSDLDRGYYGYTF. The DNA of the CDR3 is TGTGCCAGCAGCGACCTGGACAGGGGCTACTATGGCTACACCTTC.